This TCR beta chain was captured in a study of tumor-infiltrating lymphocytes in localized non-small cell lung cancer. Libraries were prepared by immunoSEQ multiplex PCR; TCRdb keeps only in-frame clonotypes and omits some of them. The table lists about 15,000 clones, about three quarters of them singletons. This TCR derives from a human donor with non-small cell lung cancer. The sequenced sample was lung tumor tissue.

The CDR3 bases are TGTGCCAGCAGCAGACTCCGGGGGGAGGAGCAGTTCTTC. Translation gives CASSRLRGEEQFF. The chain has TRBV7-3 and TRBJ2-1, with 7 bases fitting TRBD2. After removal of 5 bases from V and 10 bases from J, the junction contained 8 bases not matched to a gene. Germline CDR1 reads SGHTA; CDR2 reads FQGTGA. The length of the CDR3 is 13 residues.